This passage covers 12 T cell receptor beta chains from one sample sequenced in a study of a mutant IDH1 vaccine in newly diagnosed glioma. Here immunoSEQ multiplex PCR was the method, and the copy in TCRdb shows in-frame clones only, minus some. This table holds tens of thousands of clones, roughly 90% found once. Regarding time point: baseline, week 1 (first vaccination visit). Treatment: pre-vaccination baseline after standard-of-care therapy. The sample here was PBMCs, taken from a glioma patient treated with radiotherapy, temozolomide or both. Source of these receptors: a man aged 25-40 years with glioma.

This chain's CDR3 is CASSRLTSQSSSSYNEQFF. CDR3 DNA: TGCGCCAGCAGCCGCTTGACTAGTCAATCTAGTAGCTCCTACAATGAGCAGTTCTTC. The V gene is TRBV4-1, the J gene TRBJ2-1, with D possibly being TRBD2 (6 bases). The CDR3 is 19 residues long. V shed 4 bases and J shed 0 bases, with 22 bases lying between them. Per the germline V gene, CDR1 is MGHRA and CDR2 is YSYEKL.

This chain joins TRBV7-2 and TRBJ2-7, with TRBD2 matching over 10 bases. Unmatched junction bases numbered 5, after V lost 1 base and J lost 2 bases. The CDR3 consists of 16 residues. Germline-derived CDR1 and CDR2 are SGHTA and FQGNSA. The CDR3 sequence: CASSLGLAGVPYEQYF. CDR3 nucleotides: TGTGCCAGCAGCTTAGGGCTAGCGGGAGTTCCCTACGAGCAGTACTTC.

This clone was picked up one time. The J gene is TRBJ1-1, the V gene TRBV28; the D is unclear. Germline V gene sequence: CDR1 MDHEN, CDR2 SYDVKM. This CDR3 region has 13 residues. V was trimmed by 4 bases and J by 10 bases, leaving 16 bases between them. The CDR3 protein is CASSSLGLAGAFF. The CDR3 DNA is TGTGCCAGCAGTTCCCTTGGCTTAGCAGGAGCTTTCTTT.

The CDR3 sequence: CASSHVPSGRARETQYF. The CDR3 DNA sequence: TGTGCCAGCAGCCATGTCCCTAGCGGGAGGGCCCGCGAGACCCAGTACTTC. This sequence joins TRBV4-2 and TRBJ2-5; 12 bases fit TRBD2. Losses at the gene ends were 3 bases for V and 5 bases for J; bases not matched to a gene: 10. Germline assignment: CDR1 LGHNA and CDR2 YNFKEQ. The CDR3 loop spans 17 amino acids.

This chain uses TRBV5-8 with TRBJ1-2; D gene uncertain. Germline V lookup: CDR1 SGHTS, CDR2 YDEGEE. The CDR3 contains 15 residues. Trimming stripped 4 bases from V and 5 bases from J, with 18 bases between. CDR3 in amino acids: CASSPRAGRNYGYTF. As DNA, the CDR3 is TGTGCCAGCAGCCCGAGGGCTGGGAGGAATTATGGCTACACCTTC.

The chain links TRBV10-3 to TRBJ2-1; weak D call: TRBD2 (5 bases). The CDR3 consists of 16 residues. V shed 3 bases and J shed 3 bases, with 15 bases lying between them. From germline, CDR1 is ENHRY and CDR2 SYGVKD. CDR3 nucleotides: TGTGCCATCAGTGAAAGCCCTGGGGAGATCTACAATGAGCAGTTCTTC. Translated, it gives CAISESPGEIYNEQFF.

J is TRBJ1-1 and V is TRBV11-1; 9 bases are a match to TRBD1. The CDR3 runs 16 residues. In germline, CDR1 is SGHAT, CDR2 FQDESV (reference sequence). V dropped 5 bases and J dropped 8; count of bases not matched to a gene: 15. The chain's CDR3 is CASSEGQGLLSAEAFF. The CDR3 DNA reads TGTGCCAGCAGCGAGGGACAGGGACTTCTATCGGCGGAAGCTTTCTTT.

The chain couples TRBV27 to TRBJ2-3, with a possible D match to TRBD1 (6 bases). The CDR3 extends over 15 amino acids. V lost 3 bases and J 3 bases, leaving 13 bases between the germline ends. Germline CDR1 is MNHEY and CDR2 is SMNVEV (reference sequence). The CDR3 here is CASSLYRERTDTQYF. The CDR3 nucleotides are TGTGCCAGCAGTTTGTACAGGGAGCGGACAGATACGCAGTATTTT.

The rearrangement uses TRBV7-9 and TRBJ1-1; no clear D. Germline V gene data show CDR1 as SEHNR and CDR2 as FQNEAQ (reference sequence). This CDR3 has 14 amino acids. V shed 5 bases and J shed 1 base, with 11 bases lying between them. The CDR3 DNA reads TGTGCCAGCAGCCCTATCCGACAGAACACTGAAGCTTTCTTT. Translated, it gives CASSPIRQNTEAFF.

The J gene is TRBJ2-3, the V gene TRBV5-4; 11 positions match TRBD2. With 0 bases clipped from V and 2 bases from J, the junction kept 2 bases outside the gene matches. Germline V lookup: CDR1 SGHNT, CDR2 YYREEE (reference sequence). This CDR3 is 16 amino acids long. Written as DNA, the CDR3 is TGTGCCAGCAGCTTGGAACTAGCGGGAGACACAGATACGCAGTATTTT. It translates to CASSLELAGDTDTQYF.

The chain has TRBV5-6 and TRBJ2-1; D tentatively reads TRBD1 or TRBD2 (6 bases each). Germline V gene sequence: CDR1 SGHDT, CDR2 YYEEEE. The CDR3 spans 14 residues. V lost 3 bases and J lost 8, with 15 bases in between. The DNA for the CDR3 is TGTGCCAGCAGCTGGGGGGCTAGCTTCGATGAGCAGTTCTTC. Its protein is CASSWGASFDEQFF.

The rearrangement links TRBV7-9 to TRBJ2-7, with D possibly TRBD2 on 6 matching bases. Germline values: CDR1 SEHNR, CDR2 FQNEAQ (reference sequence). Trimming took off 5 bases at V and 7 bases at J, with 18 bases between the two ends. This CDR3 has 14 amino acids. The CDR3 spells CASSRPGAMGEQYF. As DNA, the CDR3 is TGTGCCAGCAGCCGACCGGGAGCGATGGGGGAGCAGTACTTC.